One sample yielded the 15 T cell receptor beta chains listed below, sequenced in a study of blood T cells in healthy people across ages. Alongside a J-beta primer mix, a sample-barcoded 5' primer served in a second PCR lasting roughly 7 to 12 cycles. TCRdb used MiXCR to reprocess the 5' RACE reads, holding one entry per CDR3 protein. The sample holds some 1,500,000 distinct CDR3 sequences, 40% to 45% seen once. Sequencing was done on a sample of blood. The receptors were sampled from a woman aged 18-29 years in good health.

This rearrangement joins TRBV5-6 to TRBJ2-3; 9 bases are shared with TRBD1. The trim removed 4 bases at V and 3 bases at J, leaving 12 bases unmatched. Germline-derived CDR1 and CDR2 are SGHDT and YYEEEE. CDR3 size: 17 residues. The CDR3 sequence is CASSQRRNRGRTDTQYF. Written as DNA, the CDR3 is TGTGCCAGCAGCCAAAGGCGGAACAGGGGGCGGACAGATACGCAGTATTTT.

This rearrangement joins TRBV27 to TRBJ1-1; 9 positions agree with TRBD1. The junction had 15 bases not matched to a gene; V was cut back by 8 bases and J by 11 bases. The CDR3 is 14 amino acids. Germline assignment: CDR1 MNHEY and CDR2 SMNVEV (reference sequence). In DNA form, the CDR3 reads TGTGCCAGCGGACTATCACAGGGGGCTTATGGCGCTTTCTTT. Translating gives CASGLSQGAYGAFF.

This chain uses TRBV12-3 or TRBV12-4 with TRBJ2-7, with a possible D match to TRBD2 (7 bases). This CDR3 is built from 15 residues. V gave up 5 bases and J gave up 9 bases, with 23 bases separating them. CDR3 bases: TGTGCCAGCAGTCTCCCTCGCGGGGGCTTGGTACGGCAGTACTTC. It codes for CASSLPRGGLVRQYF.

J is TRBJ1-1 and V is TRBV4-1, with D possibly being TRBD1 (5 bases). Germline CDR1 MGHRA, CDR2 YSYEKL. V gave up 0 bases and J gave up 5 bases, with 10 bases separating them. The CDR3 length is 14 residues. Written as DNA, the CDR3 is TGCGCCAGCAGCCAAGAGGGGGGATTGACTGAAGCTTTCTTT. Encoded protein: CASSQEGGLTEAFF.

The chain couples TRBV5-6 to TRBJ2-4; D gene uncertain. The germline V and J ends were trimmed by 2 bases and 7 bases, with 13 bases remaining between them. Germline CDR1 reads SGHDT; CDR2 reads YYEEEE. The CDR3 consists of 14 residues. This CDR3 is CASSFSFAVNIQYF. The CDR3, as DNA: TGTGCCAGCAGCTTCAGCTTTGCGGTTAACATTCAGTACTTC.

The chain carries TRBV29-1 and TRBJ2-7, with 11 positions matching TRBD2. This CDR3 spans 14 amino acids. Germline V CDR1 and CDR2: SQVTM, ANQGSEA. The J segment lost 7 bases and the V segment lost 5 bases, leaving 10 bases of the junction unmatched. CDR3 nucleotide sequence: TGCAGCGTTTATAGCGGGAGGGTCGGGAATGAGCAGTACTTC. Its protein is CSVYSGRVGNEQYF.

Of note for this clonotype: Sequence at one end of the junction differs from germline and may be a read error. The CDR3 sequence is CASSRGLGIETQYF. CDR3 DNA: TGTGCTAGCAGTCGGGGACTAGGAATAGAGACCCAGTACTTC. V and J are TRBV7-7 and TRBJ2-5; TRBD2 matches 8 bases. The CDR3 consists of 14 residues. Germline V gene lookup returns CDR1 SSHAT and CDR2 FNYEAQ (reference sequence).

This clonotype was picked up a small number of times. The chain links TRBV7-2 to TRBJ2-5; D unresolved. V lost 2 bases to trimming and J lost 8 bases, with 12 bases between them. This CDR3 contains 13 residues. From germline, CDR1 is SGHTA and CDR2 FQGNSA. In nucleotides, the CDR3 is TGTGCCAGCAGCTTATCCAGGACGAATACCCAGTACTTC. It codes for CASSLSRTNTQYF.

This rearrangement joins TRBV20-1 to TRBJ2-1; 7 positions agree with TRBD2. In germline, CDR1 is DFQATT, CDR2 SNEGSKA (reference sequence). The CDR3 has 16 amino acids. The V and J ends lost 3 bases and 0 bases, in that order; junction bases with no gene match: 8. For the CDR3, the DNA is TGCAGTGCTAGGGCTAGCGGACCGAGCTCCTACAATGAGCAGTTCTTC. Encoded protein: CSARASGPSSYNEQFF.

At least ten counts were recorded for this clonotype. The CDR3 nucleotides read TGCAGCGTGCCCCCCTCTAGCGGAGGTTACAATGAGCAGTTCTTC. Translating gives CSVPPSSGGYNEQFF. V usage is TRBV29-1 and J usage is TRBJ2-1, with 7 bases matching TRBD2. The ends lost 6 bases at V and 4 bases at J; junction bases unmatched: 12. The V gene's germline CDR1 is SQVTM and CDR2 ANQGSEA. CDR3 length: 15 amino acids.

On this clonotype itself: A read error may be the cause here, since a much bigger clone is one base away. The chain joins TRBV10-3 to TRBJ2-1, with 11 bases matching TRBD2. The germline CDR1 and CDR2 sequences are ENHRY and SYGVKD. The CDR3 runs to 16 residues. The CDR3 is CVIRDIAGGPYNEQFF. As DNA, the CDR3 is TGTGTCATCAGGGATATAGCGGGAGGGCCCTACAATGAGCAGTTCTTC.

V gene TRBV6-2 or TRBV6-3 combines with J gene TRBJ2-1; 8 positions agree with TRBD2. The germline CDR1 and CDR2 sequences are MNHEY and SVGEGT. The length of the CDR3 is 16 residues. The trim removed 5 bases at V and 5 bases at J, leaving 11 bases unmatched. The CDR3 reads CASSRPGTSFNNEQFF. In DNA, the CDR3 is TGTGCCAGCAGTCGCCCCGGGACTAGTTTCAACAATGAGCAGTTCTTC.

This clonotype has a count of ten or more. V usage is TRBV20-1 and J usage is TRBJ2-1, with TRBD2 matching over 8 bases. The V and J ends lost 3 bases and 4 bases, in that order; junction bases with no gene match: 8. Germline V gives CDR1 DFQATT, CDR2 SNEGSKA (reference sequence). This CDR3 comprises 15 residues. CDR3 coding DNA: TGCAGTGCTAGCCCCGGAATAGCGGGATACAATGAGCAGTTCTTC. Its translation is CSASPGIAGYNEQFF.

This chain uses TRBV10-3 with TRBJ2-4; D may correspond to TRBD1 or TRBD2 (6 bases each). CDR1 and CDR2 from the germline V gene are ENHRY and SYGVKD. The germline V and J ends were trimmed by 2 bases and 8 bases, with 16 bases remaining between them. The CDR3 is made up of 15 amino acids. Here the CDR3 reads CAISEGGTSLDIQYF. The CDR3 coding sequence is TGTGCCATCAGTGAGGGGGGGACAAGTCTGGACATTCAGTACTTC.

V is TRBV20-1 and J is TRBJ2-1, with 8 bases matching TRBD1. From germline, CDR1 is DFQATT and CDR2 SNEGSKA (reference sequence). Losses at the gene ends were 6 bases for V and 2 bases for J; bases not matched to a gene: 6. This CDR3 contains 14 residues. CDR3 amino acids: CSASTGDTYNEQFF. Here the CDR3 DNA reads TGCAGTGCCTCGACAGGGGATACCTACAATGAGCAGTTCTTC.